This T cell receptor beta chain was sequenced in a study of OX40 agonist ivuxolimab in advanced cancers. Background on the study: A mean age of approximately 64 years, range roughly 20 to 80, was recorded, and approximately 85% were male. General observations from the study: Normalized T-cell clonal expansion was also low in some nonresponders. Both CD4+ and CD8+ T cell populations in blood had undergone clonal expansion by week 6 at 0.1 to 3.0 mg/kg.

The CDR3 consists of 15 residues. Germline V gene lookup returns CDR1 SGDLS and CDR2 YYNGEE. Trimming removed 3 bases from V and 1 base from J, with 13 bases in between. Comments on this clone: What it binds is not known.

Profiling relied on immunoSEQ multiplex PCR, and the TCRdb table lists in-frame clones only, not all of them. The sample holds 100,000 to 150,000 clones; about 90% are singletons and the top ten take 0.7% to 0.9%. The clonotype comes from an adult with an advanced solid tumor such as melanoma, head and neck, liver or kidney cancer. The rearrangement joins TRBV9 to TRBJ1-2; TRBD1 is a possible D gene (5 bases). Sequenced material: CD4+ or CD8+ T cells sorted from blood, taken in a trial of the OX40 agonist ivuxolimab. Written as DNA, the CDR3 is TGTGCCAGCAGCGGGGACCGTCGAGGTAACTATGGCTACACCTTC. Translated: CASSGDRRGNYGYTF.